Each of the 30 T cell receptor beta chains below was sequenced from the same sample in a study of monozygotic twins with inflammatory bowel disease. Following a re-call of the 5' RACE reads, TCRdb has one entry per CDR3 protein and lacks DNA. Found here are 400,000 to 500,000 distinct CDR3 sequences; the top ten clones hold around 2.5%. Sequencing used blood. These TCRs come from a human donor with ulcerative colitis or Crohn's disease, or a healthy co-twin of an affected twin (not recorded which).

The genes are TRBV7-2 and TRBJ2-5; TCRdb picks TRBD2, but there is no DNA to check that call. The CDR3 extends over 14 amino acids. Germline CDR1 and CDR2: SGHTA and FQGNSA. CDR3 protein: CASSRTSGEETQYF.

The chain combines TRBV12-3 or TRBV12-4 with TRBJ2-5; lacking DNA, the TRBD1 call made by TCRdb goes unchecked. The CDR3 is made up of 14 amino acids. CDR3 loop: CASSLAQGRETQYF.

The chain carries TRBV12-2 and TRBJ1-5. TRBV12-2 is tagged as a pseudogene. The CDR3 runs to 12 residues. CDR3 amino acids: CRGPASNQPQHF.

The chain couples TRBV7-2 to TRBJ2-6. Germline CDR1 is SGHTA and CDR2 is FQGNSA. This CDR3 region has 15 residues. The CDR3 reads CASSLENSRANVLTF.

The V call is TRBV29-1, the J call TRBJ2-1; the TCRdb call, TRBD2, lacks DNA for checking. The CDR3 runs to 15 residues. The germline gives CDR1 SQVTM, CDR2 ANQGSEA. The CDR3 spells CSVGLVAGRRSEQFF.

The rearrangement links TRBV5-1 to TRBJ1-6; the D call from TCRdb, TRBD1, cannot be confirmed without DNA. This CDR3 is built from 14 residues. Germline V gene lookup returns CDR1 SGHRS and CDR2 YFSETQ. CDR3 in amino acids: CASRGGFDNSPLHF.

The CDR3 spells CASSRAYRGLNTEAFF. The V and J genes are TRBV3-1 and TRBJ1-1; with no DNA, the TCRdb D assignment of TRBD1 cannot be verified. Germline CDR1 LGHDT, CDR2 YNNKEL (reference sequence). The CDR3 consists of 16 residues.

The CDR3 loop is CASSLRPQDYEQYF. The chain combines TRBV12-3 or TRBV12-4 with TRBJ2-7; TCRdb's assignment of TRBD1 cannot be checked, as there is no DNA. The CDR3 contains 14 residues.

The V call is TRBV6-2 or TRBV6-3, the J call TRBJ1-1. CDR1 is MNHEY, CDR2 SVGEGT, per germline. This CDR3 is built from 12 residues. The CDR3 is CASSYEAFEAFF.

This chain uses TRBV3-1 with TRBJ2-1. This CDR3 comprises 16 residues. Germline CDR1 LGHDT, CDR2 YNNKEL (reference sequence). The CDR3 here is CASSQDSGAGTDEQFF.

V usage is TRBV7-2 and J usage is TRBJ1-2; absent DNA, TCRdb's TRBD1 call cannot be checked. This CDR3 has 15 amino acids. Germline CDR1 is SGHTA and CDR2 is FQGNSA. CDR3 sequence reads: CASSQQGGEIYGYTF.

The chain recombines TRBV12-3 or TRBV12-4 with TRBJ2-2. CDR3 size: 12 residues. The CDR3 sequence: CASSFLAGELFF.

The chain has TRBV18 and TRBJ2-1; no DNA is available, so the TRBD2 call from TCRdb remains unchecked. The CDR3 loop spans 16 amino acids. Germline V gives CDR1 KGHSH, CDR2 LQKENI. This CDR3 reads CASSTPTSRAYNEQFF.

The V gene is TRBV18, the J gene TRBJ1-5. The CDR3 totals 15 residues. CDR1 and CDR2 from the germline V gene are KGHSH and LQKENI. The CDR3 sequence is CASSPIVGSNQPQHF.

The rearrangement joins TRBV5-1 to TRBJ2-1. The CDR3 spans 13 residues. Germline V gene sequence: CDR1 SGHRS, CDR2 YFSETQ. CDR3 sequence: CASSLAQLNEQSF.

V is TRBV5-5 and J is TRBJ2-7. The CDR3 spans 14 residues. The germline CDR1 and CDR2 sequences are SGHKS and YYEKEE (reference sequence). The CDR3 is CASSLAGLGYEQYF.

The genes are TRBV9 and TRBJ2-3; checking the TCRdb D call of TRBD1 is not possible without DNA. The CDR3 runs 15 residues. The germline V gene encodes CDR1 SGDLS and CDR2 YYNGEE. The CDR3 region is CASSTSTGSSDTQYF. The full variable domain, its missing parts supplied by reference TRBV9 and TRBJ2-3, is DSGVTQTPKHLITATGQRVTLRCSPRSGDLSVYWYQQSLDQGLQFLIQYYNGEERAKGNILERFSAQQFPDLHSELNLSSLELGDSALYFCASSTSTGSSDTQYFGPGTRLTVL.

The CDR3 protein is CASSRRGWTNEKLFF. V usage is TRBV6-2 or TRBV6-3 and J usage is TRBJ1-4; the D call from TCRdb, TRBD1, cannot be confirmed without DNA. The CDR3 loop spans 15 amino acids. CDR1 and CDR2 (germline): MNHEY, SVGEGT.

The V and J genes are TRBV5-8 and TRBJ2-7. CDR1 is SGHTS, CDR2 YDEGEE, per germline. This CDR3 has 15 amino acids. The chain's CDR3 is CASSPVGSSSYDQYF.

The gene calls are TRBV29-1 and TRBJ2-1; checking the TCRdb D call of TRBD2 is not possible without DNA. CDR1 and CDR2 (germline): SQVTM, ANQGSEA. This CDR3 has 12 residues. CDR3 in amino acids: CSSRDFLREQFF.

The rearrangement uses TRBV4-2 and TRBJ2-1; TCRdb outputs TRBD2, but without DNA this stays unchecked. The CDR3 covers 13 residues. CDR1 is LGHNA and CDR2 is YNFKEQ in the germline V gene. The CDR3 protein is CASSPSTGTWGLF.

The V gene is TRBV29-1, the J gene TRBJ2-3; TCRdb's assignment of TRBD1 cannot be checked, as there is no DNA. Germline V gene sequence: CDR1 SQVTM, CDR2 ANQGSEA. The CDR3 is 13 amino acids. The CDR3 protein is CSVDEVGGDTQYF.

CDR3 amino acids: CSALIVRGPQETQYF. The V gene is TRBV20-1, the J gene TRBJ2-5; TCRdb names TRBD1, which stays unverified in the absence of DNA. CDR3 size: 15 residues. Germline CDR1 DFQATT, CDR2 SNEGSKA (reference sequence).

This chain's CDR3 is CSVDIDRSTDTQYF. The chain has TRBV29-1 and TRBJ2-3. CDR3 size: 14 residues. Germline V gene lookup returns CDR1 SQVTM and CDR2 ANQGSEA.

This sequence joins TRBV7-2 and TRBJ2-1; the D call of TRBD1 rests on TCRdb alone, since no DNA is present to check it. The germline V gene encodes CDR1 SGHTA and CDR2 FQGNSA. The CDR3 has 17 amino acids. CDR3 region: CASSLDYRGIVYNEQFF.

The chain has TRBV7-2 and TRBJ2-5; the TRBD1 assignment by TCRdb is unverifiable without DNA. This CDR3 is built from 13 residues. The germline V gene has CDR1 SGHTA and CDR2 FQGNSA. The CDR3 reads CASRSQNQETQYF.

The chain couples TRBV12-3 or TRBV12-4 to TRBJ2-7. This CDR3 contains 13 residues. The CDR3: CASKKTNAYEQYF.

The V gene is TRBV12-3 or TRBV12-4, the J gene TRBJ2-3; as DNA is missing, the TRBD2 call by TCRdb cannot be tested. The CDR3 length is 17 residues. The CDR3: CASSRLRGGFGTDTQYF.

The V call is TRBV4-3, the J call TRBJ2-3; the TCRdb D gene call, TRBD2, has no DNA to confirm it. The CDR3 extends over 18 amino acids. Per germline, CDR1 LGHNA and CDR2 YSLEER. Here the CDR3 reads CASSQGTSGTFGTDTQYF.

The chain is built from TRBV7-2 and TRBJ1-2. The germline V gene encodes CDR1 SGHTA and CDR2 FQGNSA. The CDR3 consists of 14 residues. This CDR3 reads CASSLGQFGRGYTF.